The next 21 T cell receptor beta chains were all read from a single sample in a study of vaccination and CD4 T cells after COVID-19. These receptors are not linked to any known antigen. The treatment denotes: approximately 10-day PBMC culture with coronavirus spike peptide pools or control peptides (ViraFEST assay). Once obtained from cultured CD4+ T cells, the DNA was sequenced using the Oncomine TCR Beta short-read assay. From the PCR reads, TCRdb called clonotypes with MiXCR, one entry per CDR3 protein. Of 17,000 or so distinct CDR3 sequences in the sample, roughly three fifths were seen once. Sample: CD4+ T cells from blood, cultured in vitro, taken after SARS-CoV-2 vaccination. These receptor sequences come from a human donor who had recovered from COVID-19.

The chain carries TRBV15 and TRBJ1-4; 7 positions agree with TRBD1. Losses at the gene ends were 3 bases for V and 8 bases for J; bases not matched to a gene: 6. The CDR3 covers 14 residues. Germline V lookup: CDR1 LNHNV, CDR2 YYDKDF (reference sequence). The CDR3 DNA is TGTGCCACCAGCAGGGCTGGGACAGAGGAAAAACTGTTTTTT. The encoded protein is CATSRAGTEEKLFF.

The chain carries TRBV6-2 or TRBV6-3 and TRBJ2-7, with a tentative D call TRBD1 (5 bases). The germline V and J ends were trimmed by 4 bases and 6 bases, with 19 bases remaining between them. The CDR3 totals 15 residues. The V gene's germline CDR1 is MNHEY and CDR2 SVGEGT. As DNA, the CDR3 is TGTGCCAGCAGTTGGGGTGACAGTGCTGTTGGCGAGCAGTACTTC. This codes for CASSWGDSAVGEQYF.

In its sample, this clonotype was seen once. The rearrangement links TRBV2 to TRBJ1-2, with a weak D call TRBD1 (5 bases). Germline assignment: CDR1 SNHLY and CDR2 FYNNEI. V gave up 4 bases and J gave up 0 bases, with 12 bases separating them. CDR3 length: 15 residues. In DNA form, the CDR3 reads TGTGCCAGCAGTGTCAAGCAGGGAGCTAACTATGGCTACACCTTC. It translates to CASSVKQGANYGYTF.

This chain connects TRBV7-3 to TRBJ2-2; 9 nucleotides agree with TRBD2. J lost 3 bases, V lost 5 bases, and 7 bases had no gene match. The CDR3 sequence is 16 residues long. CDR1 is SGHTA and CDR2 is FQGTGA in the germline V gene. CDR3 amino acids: CASSQYSGGHTGELFF. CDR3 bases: TGTGCCAGCAGCCAATATAGCGGGGGTCACACCGGGGAGCTGTTTTTT.

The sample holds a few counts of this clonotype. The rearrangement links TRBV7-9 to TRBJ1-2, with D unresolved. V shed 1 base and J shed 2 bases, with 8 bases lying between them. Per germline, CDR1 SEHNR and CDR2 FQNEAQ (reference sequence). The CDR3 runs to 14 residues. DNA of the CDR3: TGTGCCAGCAGCTTAGTAGCCGCGAACTATGGCTACACCTTC. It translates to CASSLVAANYGYTF.

The chain's CDR3 is CASSAAFGGGNQPQHF. The CDR3 nucleotides read TGTGCCAGCAGCGCCGCATTCGGGGGGGGCAATCAGCCCCAGCATTTT. The J gene is TRBJ1-5, the V gene TRBV7-2; perhaps TRBD1 as D (5 bases). Trimming left V 5 bases short and J 2 bases short, with 16 bases between. Looked up from germline, CDR1 is SGHTA and CDR2 is FQGNSA. This CDR3 has 16 amino acids.

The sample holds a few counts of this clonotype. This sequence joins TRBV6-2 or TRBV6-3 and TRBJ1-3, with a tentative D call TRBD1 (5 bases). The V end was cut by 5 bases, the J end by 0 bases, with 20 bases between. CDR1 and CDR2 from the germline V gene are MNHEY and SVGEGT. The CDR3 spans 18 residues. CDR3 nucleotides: TGTGCCAGCAGTAAGGGCCGACAGATGCTGCTCTCTGGAAACACCATATATTTT. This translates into CASSKGRQMLLSGNTIYF.

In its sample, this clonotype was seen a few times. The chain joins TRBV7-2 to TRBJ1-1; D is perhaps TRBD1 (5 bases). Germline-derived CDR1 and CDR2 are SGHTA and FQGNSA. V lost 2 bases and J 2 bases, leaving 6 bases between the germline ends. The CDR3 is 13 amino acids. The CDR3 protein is CASSLRGNTEAFF. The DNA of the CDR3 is TGTGCCAGCAGCTTAAGGGGAAACACTGAAGCTTTCTTT.

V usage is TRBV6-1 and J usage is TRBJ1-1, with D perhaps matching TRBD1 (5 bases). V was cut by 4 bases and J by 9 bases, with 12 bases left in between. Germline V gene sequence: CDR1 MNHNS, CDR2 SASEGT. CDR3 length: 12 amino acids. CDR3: CASSVGGKKAFF. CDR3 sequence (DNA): TGTGCCAGCAGTGTCGGGGGAAAAAAAGCTTTCTTT.

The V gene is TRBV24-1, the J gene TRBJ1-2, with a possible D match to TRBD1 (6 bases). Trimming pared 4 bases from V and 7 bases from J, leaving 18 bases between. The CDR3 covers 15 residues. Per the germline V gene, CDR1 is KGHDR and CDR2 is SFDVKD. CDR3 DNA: TGTGCCACCAGTGACGCTAGACAGGCTCCTGGTGGCTACACCTTC. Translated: CATSDARQAPGGYTF.

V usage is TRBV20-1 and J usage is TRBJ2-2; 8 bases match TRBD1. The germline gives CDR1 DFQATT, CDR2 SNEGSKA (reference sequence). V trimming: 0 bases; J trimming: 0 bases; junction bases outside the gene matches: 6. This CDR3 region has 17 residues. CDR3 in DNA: TGCAGTGCTAGAGATCGGATGGGACAGGCGAACACCGGGGAGCTGTTTTTT. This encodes CSARDRMGQANTGELFF.

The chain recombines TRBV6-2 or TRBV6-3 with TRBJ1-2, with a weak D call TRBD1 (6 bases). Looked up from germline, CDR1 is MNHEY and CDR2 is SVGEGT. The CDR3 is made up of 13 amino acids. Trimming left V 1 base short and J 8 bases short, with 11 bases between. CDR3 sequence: CASSYWGAGGYTF. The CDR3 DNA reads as TGTGCCAGCAGTTACTGGGGGGCTGGAGGCTACACCTTC.

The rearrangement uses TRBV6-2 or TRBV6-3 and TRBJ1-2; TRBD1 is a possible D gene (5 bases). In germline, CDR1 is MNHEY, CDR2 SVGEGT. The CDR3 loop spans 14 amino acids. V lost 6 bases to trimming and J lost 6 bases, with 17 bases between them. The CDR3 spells CASRFGGAWDGYTF. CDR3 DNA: TGTGCCAGCAGGTTTGGAGGGGCTTGGGATGGCTACACCTTC.

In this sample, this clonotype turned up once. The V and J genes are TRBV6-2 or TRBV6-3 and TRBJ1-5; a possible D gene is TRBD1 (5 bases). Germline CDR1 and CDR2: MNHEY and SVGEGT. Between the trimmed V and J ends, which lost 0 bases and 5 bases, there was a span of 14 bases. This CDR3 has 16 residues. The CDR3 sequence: CASSYSGRVTHQPQHF. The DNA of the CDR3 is TGTGCCAGCAGTTACTCGGGGCGGGTCACTCATCAGCCCCAGCATTTT.

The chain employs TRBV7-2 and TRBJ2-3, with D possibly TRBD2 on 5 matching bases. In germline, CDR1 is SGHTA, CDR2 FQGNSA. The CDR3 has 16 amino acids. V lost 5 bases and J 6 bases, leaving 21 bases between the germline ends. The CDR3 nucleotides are TGTGCCAGCAGCGCGGACGGGGTCTGGAACAGCGATACGCAGTATTTT. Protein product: CASSADGVWNSDTQYF.

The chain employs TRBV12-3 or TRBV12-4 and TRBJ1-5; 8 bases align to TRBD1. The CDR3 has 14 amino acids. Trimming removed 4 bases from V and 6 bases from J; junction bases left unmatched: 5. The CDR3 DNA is TGTGCCAGCAGTTCAGACAGGGGCGGTCAGCCCCAGCATTTT. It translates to CASSSDRGGQPQHF.

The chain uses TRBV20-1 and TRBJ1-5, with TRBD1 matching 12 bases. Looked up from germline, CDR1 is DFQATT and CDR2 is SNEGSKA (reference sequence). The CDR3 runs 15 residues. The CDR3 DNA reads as TGCCCACGGGACAGGGGGCATTTAAGCAATCAGCCCCAGCATTTT. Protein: CPRDRGHLSNQPQHF.

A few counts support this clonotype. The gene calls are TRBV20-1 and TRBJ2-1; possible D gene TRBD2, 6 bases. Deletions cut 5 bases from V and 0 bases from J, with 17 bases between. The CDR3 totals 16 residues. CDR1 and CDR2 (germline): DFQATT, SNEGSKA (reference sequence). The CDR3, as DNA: TGCAGTGCTGTGGAGGGAAGGAAGAGCTCCTACAATGAGCAGTTCTTC. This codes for CSAVEGRKSSYNEQFF.

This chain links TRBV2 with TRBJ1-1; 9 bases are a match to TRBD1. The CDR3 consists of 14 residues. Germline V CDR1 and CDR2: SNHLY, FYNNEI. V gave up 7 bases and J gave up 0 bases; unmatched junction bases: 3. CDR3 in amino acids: CASNRQGVNTEAFF. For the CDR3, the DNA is TGTGCCAGCAATCGACAGGGGGTGAACACTGAAGCTTTCTTT.

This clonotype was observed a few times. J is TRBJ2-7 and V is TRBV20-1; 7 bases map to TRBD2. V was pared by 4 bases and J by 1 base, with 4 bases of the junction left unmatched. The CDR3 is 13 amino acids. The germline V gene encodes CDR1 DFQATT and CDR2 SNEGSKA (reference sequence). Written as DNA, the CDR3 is TGCAGTGCTAAGCGGGGAGCGTCCTACGAGCAGTACTTC. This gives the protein CSAKRGASYEQYF.

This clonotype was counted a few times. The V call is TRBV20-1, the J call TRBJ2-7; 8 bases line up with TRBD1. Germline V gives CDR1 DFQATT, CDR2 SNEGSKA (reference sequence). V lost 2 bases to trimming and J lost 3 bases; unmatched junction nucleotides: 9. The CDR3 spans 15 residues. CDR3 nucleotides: TGCAGTGCTAGATCCAGACAGGGGACCGGCTACGAGCAGTACTTC. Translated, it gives CSARSRQGTGYEQYF.